Each of the 16 T cell receptor beta chains below was sequenced from the same sample in a study of vaccination effects on CD4 cells after COVID-19. Antigen-specific CD4+ T cells were expanded (with viral peptide pools) by the ViraFEST assay ahead of sequencing. Having been cultured for roughly 11 days, the cells underwent CD4+ T cell isolation. Nucleocapsid antibodies stayed negative before and after vaccination, showing no earlier SARS-CoV-2 infection. These receptors have no identified antigens. The table came from immunoSEQ multiplex PCR; TCRdb's copy has only in-frame clones and leaves some out. The profile covers roughly 35,000 clones, with about 66% appearing a single time and around 14% taken by the ten largest. This specimen consisted of CD4+ T cells from PBMCs cultured with HCoV-OC43 spike peptides, obtained before COVID-19 vaccination. Subset indicated: HCoV-OC43 spike overlapping peptide pool stimulation. The source of these receptors is a human donor who received a COVID-19 vaccine.

This chain uses TRBV18 with TRBJ2-2; TRBD2 matches at 9 bases. Trimming removed 6 bases from V and 1 base from J; junction bases left unmatched: 9. There are 17 residues in the CDR3. Germline CDR1 reads KGHSH; CDR2 reads LQKENI. CDR3 in DNA: TGTGCCAGCTCTCGGAATAGCGGGGGAAAGAACACCGGGGAGCTGTTTTTT. Residues: CASSRNSGGKNTGELFF.

This chain connects TRBV19 to TRBJ1-3, with no clear D. Trimming took off 9 bases at V and 0 bases at J, with 12 bases between the two ends. The CDR3 totals 14 residues. CDR1 is LNHDA and CDR2 is SQIVND in the germline V gene (reference sequence). The CDR3 protein is CARRRPASGNTIYF. CDR3 nucleotide sequence: TGTGCCAGACGAAGACCAGCCTCTGGAAACACCATATATTTT.

This chain connects TRBV9 to TRBJ1-4, with no clear D. The CDR3 spans 15 residues. V dropped 2 bases and J dropped 0 bases, with 8 bases sitting between them. Germline V CDR1 and CDR2: SGDLS, YYNGEE. The DNA of the CDR3 is TGTGCCAGCAGCGTCGGAACCGCAACTAATGAAAAACTGTTTTTT. Translating gives CASSVGTATNEKLFF.

The chain recombines TRBV4-1 with TRBJ2-7; 12 bases fit TRBD2. After removal of 2 bases from V and 5 bases from J, the junction contained 7 bases not matched to a gene. Germline lookup yields CDR1 MGHRA and CDR2 YSYEKL. The CDR3 runs to 16 residues. CDR3 nucleotides: TGCGCCAGCAGCCAACTAGGGACTAGCGGGTGGGACGAGCAGTACTTC. Amino acid sequence: CASSQLGTSGWDEQYF.

The gene calls are TRBV3-1 (or the pseudogene TRBV3-2) and TRBJ1-1, with D perhaps matching TRBD1 (5 bases). V was pared by 2 bases and J by 4 bases, with 11 bases between. CDR1 LGHDT and CDR2 YNNKEL come from the germline V gene (reference sequence). The CDR3 loop spans 14 amino acids. The chain's CDR3 is CASSQRGVGTEAFF. The CDR3 DNA reads as TGTGCCAGCAGCCAAAGGGGCGTCGGCACTGAAGCTTTCTTT.

The genes are TRBV13 and TRBJ1-2, with D possibly matching TRBD1 (6 bases). The CDR3 loop spans 14 amino acids. The V and J ends lost 2 bases and 3 bases respectively, with 10 bases between them. The germline gives CDR1 PRHDT, CDR2 FYEKMQ (reference sequence). CDR3 nucleotide sequence: TGTGCCAGCAGCTTATTTCCAGGGGACTATGGCTACACCTTC. Translated, it gives CASSLFPGDYGYTF.

J is TRBJ1-1 and V is TRBV19, with unresolved D. Trimming shortened V by 6 bases and J by 4 bases, and 12 bases separated the two germline ends. The CDR3 is made up of 13 amino acids. CDR1 LNHDA and CDR2 SQIVND come from the germline V gene (reference sequence). CDR3 coding DNA: TGTGCCAGTAGAGGACCCGGTGCCACTGAAGCTTTCTTT. Amino acid sequence: CASRGPGATEAFF.

The rearrangement uses TRBV27 and TRBJ2-4; TRBD2 agrees at 10 bases. This CDR3 has 16 residues. Trimming cost V 4 bases and J 0 bases; bases outside gene matches: 3. The germline V gene has CDR1 MNHEY and CDR2 SMNVEV (reference sequence). The CDR3 is CASSSPSGRAKNIQYF. In DNA form, the CDR3 reads TGTGCCAGCAGTTCACCTAGCGGGAGAGCCAAAAACATTCAGTACTTC.

This clone was found a few times. The chain links TRBV19 to TRBJ1-3; D call uncertain. With 2 bases removed from V and 2 bases from J, the gap between germline ends came to 16 bases. Per the germline V gene, CDR1 is LNHDA and CDR2 is SQIVND (reference sequence). This CDR3 spans 17 amino acids. The CDR3 loop is CASSIISVVTAGNTIYF. CDR3 nucleotides: TGTGCCAGTAGTATAATCTCCGTTGTTACGGCTGGAAACACCATATATTTT.

For this clone: At the DNA level, this CDR3 is encoded by other sequences in the same sample as well. The CDR3 is CASSSGLNTEAFF. CDR3 in DNA: TGTGCCAGTAGTAGTGGACTGAACACTGAAGCTTTCTTT. V is TRBV19 and J is TRBJ1-1; D gene unclear. CDR3 length: 13 amino acids. Germline loops: CDR1 LNHDA, CDR2 SQIVND (reference sequence). Trimming took off 4 bases at V and 0 bases at J, with 6 bases between the two ends.

Only a few counts were recorded for this clone. The chain carries TRBV4-1 and TRBJ1-1; perhaps TRBD1 as D (6 bases). Per germline, CDR1 MGHRA and CDR2 YSYEKL. This CDR3 region has 15 residues. Trimming removed 4 bases from V and 4 bases from J, with 16 bases in between. CDR3 in amino acids: CASSPHPTGFTEAFF. The CDR3, as DNA: TGCGCCAGCAGCCCTCACCCCACAGGGTTCACTGAAGCTTTCTTT.

The rearrangement joins TRBV7-9 to TRBJ1-4, with a weak D call TRBD1 (5 bases). CDR3 length: 16 residues. Germline CDR1 reads SEHNR; CDR2 reads FQNEAQ (reference sequence). V gave up 6 bases and J gave up 7 bases, with 21 bases separating them. CDR3 residues: CASSVGAMGEVEKLFF. The CDR3 DNA reads as TGTGCCAGCAGTGTCGGTGCGATGGGGGAGGTTGAAAAACTGTTTTTT.

The chain is built from TRBV11-2 and TRBJ2-7; 7 bases fit TRBD1. The ends lost 4 bases at V and 2 bases at J; junction bases unmatched: 5. Germline V gene lookup returns CDR1 SGHAT and CDR2 FQNNGV. The CDR3 covers 14 residues. The CDR3 is CASSYATGTYEQYF. The CDR3 DNA is TGTGCCAGCAGCTACGCGACAGGGACCTACGAGCAGTACTTC.

CDR3 region: CASSGAVGLALYYEQYF. CDR3 sequence (DNA): TGTGCCAGCAGCGGCGCCGTGGGACTAGCGTTGTACTACGAGCAGTACTTC. V usage is TRBV3-1 (or the pseudogene TRBV3-2) and J usage is TRBJ2-7; TRBD2 matches at 10 bases. The CDR3 totals 17 residues. Per germline, CDR1 LGHDT and CDR2 YNNKEL (reference sequence). V gave up 5 bases and J gave up 3 bases; unmatched junction bases: 13.

This clone has just a few counts. V is TRBV27 and J is TRBJ1-2; 10 bases agree with TRBD1. The CDR3 length is 14 residues. The ends lost 5 bases at V and 7 bases at J; junction bases unmatched: 7. Germline V gives CDR1 MNHEY, CDR2 SMNVEV (reference sequence). The CDR3: CASSPRQGAGGYTF. For the CDR3, the DNA is TGTGCCAGCAGTCCAAGACAGGGGGCTGGTGGCTACACCTTC.

The chain employs TRBV2 and TRBJ1-5; 9 bases are shared with TRBD1. The germline V gene encodes CDR1 SNHLY and CDR2 FYNNEI. The CDR3 sequence is 17 residues long. V gave up 4 bases and J gave up 4 bases; unmatched junction bases: 11. The CDR3 nucleotides are TGTGCCAGCAGTGTACCGGCTGGAGGGACAGGGAATCAGCCCCAGCATTTT. It is translated as CASSVPAGGTGNQPQHF.